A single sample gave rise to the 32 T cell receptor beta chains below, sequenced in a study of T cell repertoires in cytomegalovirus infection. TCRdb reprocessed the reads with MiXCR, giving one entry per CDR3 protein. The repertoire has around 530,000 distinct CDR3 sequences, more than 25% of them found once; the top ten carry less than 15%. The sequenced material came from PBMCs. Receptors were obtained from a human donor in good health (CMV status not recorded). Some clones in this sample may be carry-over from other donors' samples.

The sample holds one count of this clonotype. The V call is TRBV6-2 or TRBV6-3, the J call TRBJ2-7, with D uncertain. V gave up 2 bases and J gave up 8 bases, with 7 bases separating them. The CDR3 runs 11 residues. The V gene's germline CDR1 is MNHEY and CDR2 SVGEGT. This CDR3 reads CASSYLLKQYF. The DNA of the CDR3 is TGTGCCAGCAGTTACCTACTAAAGCAGTACTTC.

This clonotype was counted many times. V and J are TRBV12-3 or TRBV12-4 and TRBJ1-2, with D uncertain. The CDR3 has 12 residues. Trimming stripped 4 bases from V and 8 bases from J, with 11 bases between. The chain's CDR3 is CASSSSRRGYTF. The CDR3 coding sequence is TGTGCCAGCAGTTCCTCGAGACGAGGCTACACCTTC.

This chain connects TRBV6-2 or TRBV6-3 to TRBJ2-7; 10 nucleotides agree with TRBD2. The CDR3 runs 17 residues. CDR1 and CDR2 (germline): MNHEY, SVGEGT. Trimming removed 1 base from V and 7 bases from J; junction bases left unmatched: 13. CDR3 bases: TGTGCCAGCAGTTACTACGGGGAAGCGGGAGGGCCGGAAGAGCAGTACGTC. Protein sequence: CASSYYGEAGGPEEQYV.

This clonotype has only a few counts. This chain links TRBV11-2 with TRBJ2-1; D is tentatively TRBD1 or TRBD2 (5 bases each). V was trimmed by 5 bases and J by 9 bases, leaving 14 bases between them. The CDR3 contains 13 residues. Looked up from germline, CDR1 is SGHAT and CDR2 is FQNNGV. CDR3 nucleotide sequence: TGTGCCAGCAGCCCCAGGGAGCAGGGTGAGCAGTTCTTC. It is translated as CASSPREQGEQFF.

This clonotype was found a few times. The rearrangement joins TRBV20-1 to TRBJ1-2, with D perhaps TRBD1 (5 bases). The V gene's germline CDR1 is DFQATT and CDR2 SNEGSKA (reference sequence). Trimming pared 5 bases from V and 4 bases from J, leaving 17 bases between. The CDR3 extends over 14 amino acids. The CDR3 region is CSAPPSTAFYGYTF. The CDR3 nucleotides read TGCAGTGCTCCGCCTTCGACAGCCTTCTATGGCTACACCTTC.

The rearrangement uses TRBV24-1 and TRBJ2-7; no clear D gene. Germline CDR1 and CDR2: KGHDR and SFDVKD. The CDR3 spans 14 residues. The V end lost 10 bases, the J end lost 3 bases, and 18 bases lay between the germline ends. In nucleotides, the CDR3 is TGTGCCACGCATCCTTCTCGGTTCGACTACGAGCAGTACGTC. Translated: CATHPSRFDYEQYV.

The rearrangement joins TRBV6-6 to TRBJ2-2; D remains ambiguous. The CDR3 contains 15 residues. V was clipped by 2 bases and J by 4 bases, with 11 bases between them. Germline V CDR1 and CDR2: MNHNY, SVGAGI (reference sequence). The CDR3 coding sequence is TGTGCCAGCAGTTACAACCCCGTGGTCACCGGGGAGCTGTTTTTT. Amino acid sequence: CASSYNPVVTGELFF.

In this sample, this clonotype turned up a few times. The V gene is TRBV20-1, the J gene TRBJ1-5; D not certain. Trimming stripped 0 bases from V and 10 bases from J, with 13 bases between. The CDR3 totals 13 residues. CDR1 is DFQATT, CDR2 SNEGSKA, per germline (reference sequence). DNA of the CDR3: TGCAGTGCTAGAGATCTCGACACTCACCCCCAGCATTTT. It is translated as CSARDLDTHPQHF.

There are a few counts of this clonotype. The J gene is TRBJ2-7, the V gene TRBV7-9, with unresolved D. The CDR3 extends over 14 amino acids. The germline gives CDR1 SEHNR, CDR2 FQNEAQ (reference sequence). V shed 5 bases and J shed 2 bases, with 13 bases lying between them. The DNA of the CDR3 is TGTGCCAGCAGCCCCCCGGACGGAGCCTACGAGCAGTACTTC. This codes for CASSPPDGAYEQYF.

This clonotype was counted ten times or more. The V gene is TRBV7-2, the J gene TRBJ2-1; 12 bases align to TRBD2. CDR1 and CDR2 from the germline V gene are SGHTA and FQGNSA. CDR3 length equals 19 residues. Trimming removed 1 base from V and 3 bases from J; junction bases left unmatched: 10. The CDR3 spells CASSLGSTSGSPFYNEQFF. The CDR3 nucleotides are TGTGCCAGCAGCTTAGGTTCGACTAGCGGGAGTCCTTTCTACAATGAGCAGTTCTTC.

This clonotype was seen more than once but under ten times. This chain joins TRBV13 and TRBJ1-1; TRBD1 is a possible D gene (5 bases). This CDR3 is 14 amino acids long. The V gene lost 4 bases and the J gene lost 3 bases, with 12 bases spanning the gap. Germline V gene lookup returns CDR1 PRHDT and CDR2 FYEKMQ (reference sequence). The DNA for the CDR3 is TGTGCCAGCAGCTCCCATCTGGGGGACACTGAAGCTTTCTTT. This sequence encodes CASSSHLGDTEAFF.

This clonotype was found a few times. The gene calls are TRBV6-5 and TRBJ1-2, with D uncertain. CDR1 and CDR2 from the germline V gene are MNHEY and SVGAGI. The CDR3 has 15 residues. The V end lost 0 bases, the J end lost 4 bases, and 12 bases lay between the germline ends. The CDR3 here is CASSYSLGRTYGYTF. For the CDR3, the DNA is TGTGCCAGCAGTTACTCCCTTGGCAGAACCTATGGCTACACCTTC.

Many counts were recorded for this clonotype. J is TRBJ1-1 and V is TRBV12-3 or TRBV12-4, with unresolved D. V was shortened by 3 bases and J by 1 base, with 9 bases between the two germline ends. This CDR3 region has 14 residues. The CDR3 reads CASSFWATNTEAFF. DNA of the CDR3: TGTGCCAGCAGTTTCTGGGCTACGAACACTGAAGCTTTCTTT.

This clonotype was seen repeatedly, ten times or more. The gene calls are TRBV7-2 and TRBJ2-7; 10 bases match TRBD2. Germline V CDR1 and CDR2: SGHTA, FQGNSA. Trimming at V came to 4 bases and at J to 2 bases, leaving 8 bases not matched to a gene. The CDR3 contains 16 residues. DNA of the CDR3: TGTGCCAGCAGCTCGCAGACTAGCGGGCGAACCTACGAGCAGTACTTC. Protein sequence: CASSSQTSGRTYEQYF.

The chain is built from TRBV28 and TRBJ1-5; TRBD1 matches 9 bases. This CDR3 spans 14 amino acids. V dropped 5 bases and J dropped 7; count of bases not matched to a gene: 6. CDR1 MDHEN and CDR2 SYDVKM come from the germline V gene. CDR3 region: CASSGDRALQPQHF. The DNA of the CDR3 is TGTGCCAGCAGTGGGGACAGGGCCCTACAGCCCCAGCATTTT.

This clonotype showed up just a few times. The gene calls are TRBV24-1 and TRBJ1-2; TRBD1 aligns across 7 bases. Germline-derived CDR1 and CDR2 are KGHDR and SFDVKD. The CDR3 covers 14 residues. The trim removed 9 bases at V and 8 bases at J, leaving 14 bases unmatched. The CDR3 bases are TGTGCCACCGCGAGGGGGGACAGTCCTTGGGGCTACACCTTC. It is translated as CATARGDSPWGYTF.

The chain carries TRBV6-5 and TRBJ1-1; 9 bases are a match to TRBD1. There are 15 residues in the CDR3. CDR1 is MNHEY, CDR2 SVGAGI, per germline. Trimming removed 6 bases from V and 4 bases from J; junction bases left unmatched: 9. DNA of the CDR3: TGTGCCAGCAGCCGAAGACAGGGGGGAGGCACTGAAGCTTTCTTT. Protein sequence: CASSRRQGGGTEAFF.

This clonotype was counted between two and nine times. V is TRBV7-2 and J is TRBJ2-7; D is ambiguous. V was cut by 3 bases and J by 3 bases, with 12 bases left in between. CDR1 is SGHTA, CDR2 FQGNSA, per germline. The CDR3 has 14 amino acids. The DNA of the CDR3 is TGTGCCAGCAGCTTGGCAATGAGAGGCTACGAGCAGTACGTC. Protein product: CASSLAMRGYEQYV.

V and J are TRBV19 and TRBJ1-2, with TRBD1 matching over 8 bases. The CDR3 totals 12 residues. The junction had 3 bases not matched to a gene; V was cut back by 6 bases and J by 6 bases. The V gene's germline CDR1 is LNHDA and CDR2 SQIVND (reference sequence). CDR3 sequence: CASSDRGDGYTF. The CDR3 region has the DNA TGTGCCAGTAGCGACAGGGGCGATGGCTACACCTTC. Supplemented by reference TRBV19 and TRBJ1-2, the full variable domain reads DGGITQSPKYLFRKEGQNVTLSCEQNLNHDAMYWYRQDPGQGLRLIYYSQIVNDFQKGDIAEGYSVSREKKESFPLTVTSAQKNPTAFYLCASSDRGDGYTFGSGTRLTVV.

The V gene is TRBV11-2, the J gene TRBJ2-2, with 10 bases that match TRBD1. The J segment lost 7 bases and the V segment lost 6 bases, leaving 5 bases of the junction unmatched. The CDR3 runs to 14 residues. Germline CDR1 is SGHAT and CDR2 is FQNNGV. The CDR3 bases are TGTGCCAGCAGATGGGACAGGGGAGGCGGGGAGCTGTTTTTT. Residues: CASRWDRGGGELFF.

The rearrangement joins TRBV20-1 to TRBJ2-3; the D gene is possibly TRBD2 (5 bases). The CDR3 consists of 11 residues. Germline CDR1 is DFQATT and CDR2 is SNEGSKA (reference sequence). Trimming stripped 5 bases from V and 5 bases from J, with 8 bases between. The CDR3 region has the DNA TGCAGTGCTGTACTAGGAGATACGCAGTATTTT. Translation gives CSAVLGDTQYF.

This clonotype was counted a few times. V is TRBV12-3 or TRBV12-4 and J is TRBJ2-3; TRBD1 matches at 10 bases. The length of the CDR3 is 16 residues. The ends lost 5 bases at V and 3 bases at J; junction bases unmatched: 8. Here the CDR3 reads CASSPGPGQGTDTQYF. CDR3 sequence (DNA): TGTGCCAGCAGTCCGGGACCGGGACAGGGGACAGATACGCAGTATTTT.

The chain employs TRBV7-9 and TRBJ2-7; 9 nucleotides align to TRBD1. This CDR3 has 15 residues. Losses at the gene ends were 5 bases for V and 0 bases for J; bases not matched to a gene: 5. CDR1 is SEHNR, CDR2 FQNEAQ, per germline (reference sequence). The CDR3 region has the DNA TGTGCCAGCAGCACAGACAGGGGGAGCTCCTACGAGCAGTACTTC. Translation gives CASSTDRGSSYEQYF.

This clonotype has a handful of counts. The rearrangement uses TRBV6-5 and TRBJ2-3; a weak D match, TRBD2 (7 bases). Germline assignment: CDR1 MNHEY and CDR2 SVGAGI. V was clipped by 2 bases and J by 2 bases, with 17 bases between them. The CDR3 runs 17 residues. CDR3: CASSYIPGGIFTDTQYF. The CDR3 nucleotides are TGTGCCAGCAGTTACATTCCGGGGGGCATTTTCACAGATACGCAGTATTTT.

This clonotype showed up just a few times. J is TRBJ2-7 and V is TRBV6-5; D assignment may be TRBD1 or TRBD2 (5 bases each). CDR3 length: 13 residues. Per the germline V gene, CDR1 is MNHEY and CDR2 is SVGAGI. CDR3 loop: CASSPPGTGFLHV. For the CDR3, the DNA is TGTGCCAGCAGCCCGCCTGGGACCGGCTTCCTTCACGTC.

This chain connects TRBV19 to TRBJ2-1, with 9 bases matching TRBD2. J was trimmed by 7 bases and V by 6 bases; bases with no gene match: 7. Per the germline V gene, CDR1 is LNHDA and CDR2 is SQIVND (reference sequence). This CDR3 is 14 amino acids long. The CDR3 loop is CASRTGTSWNEQFF. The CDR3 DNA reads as TGTGCCAGTAGGACCGGGACTAGCTGGAATGAGCAGTTCTTC.

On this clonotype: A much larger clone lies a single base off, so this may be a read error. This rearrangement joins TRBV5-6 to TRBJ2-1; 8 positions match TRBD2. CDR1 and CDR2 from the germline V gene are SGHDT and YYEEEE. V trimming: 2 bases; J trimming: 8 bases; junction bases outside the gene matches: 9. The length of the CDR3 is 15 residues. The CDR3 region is CASSFFSGTGDEQFF. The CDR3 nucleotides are TGTGCCAGCAGCTTCTTTAGCGGGACTGGGGATGAGCAGTTCTTC.

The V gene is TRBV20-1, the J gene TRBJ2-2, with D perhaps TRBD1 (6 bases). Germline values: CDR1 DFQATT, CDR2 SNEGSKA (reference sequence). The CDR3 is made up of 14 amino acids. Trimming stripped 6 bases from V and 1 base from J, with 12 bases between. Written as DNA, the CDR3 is TGCAGTGCGAGATGGACAGAGAACACCGGGGAGCTGTTTTTT. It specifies CSARWTENTGELFF.

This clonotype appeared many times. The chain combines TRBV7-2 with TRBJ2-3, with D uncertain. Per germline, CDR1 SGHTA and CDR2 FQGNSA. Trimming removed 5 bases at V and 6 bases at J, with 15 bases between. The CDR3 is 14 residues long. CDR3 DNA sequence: TGTGCCAGCAGCCTCTACTCCCGGGCGGATACGCAGTATTTT. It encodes CASSLYSRADTQYF. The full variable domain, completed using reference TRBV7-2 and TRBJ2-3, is GAGVSQSPSNKVTEKGKDVELRCDPISGHTALYWYRQSLGQGLEFLIYFQGNSAPDKSGLPSDRFSAERTGGSVSTLTIQRTQQEDSAVYLCASSLYSRADTQYFGPGTRLTVL.

The CDR3, as DNA: TGCAGTGCCCTCAGACCGGGACAGCAAGCCCCCCGGACCCAGTACTTC. Translated: CSALRPGQQAPRTQYF. The chain recombines TRBV20-1 with TRBJ2-5; 7 bases line up with TRBD1. Germline trimming cut 6 bases from V and 7 bases from J; bases unmatched to any gene: 20. Germline lookup yields CDR1 DFQATT and CDR2 SNEGSKA (reference sequence). This CDR3 has 16 residues.

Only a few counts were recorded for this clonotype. For the CDR3, the DNA is TGCAGTGCCCCGCGGGGGGGCTTTGACATTCAGTACTTC. As protein: CSAPRGGFDIQYF. The chain has TRBV20-1 and TRBJ2-4; TRBD2 matches at 9 bases. CDR1 and CDR2 (germline): DFQATT, SNEGSKA (reference sequence). V trimming: 6 bases; J trimming: 8 bases; junction bases outside the gene matches: 8. CDR3 length: 13 residues.

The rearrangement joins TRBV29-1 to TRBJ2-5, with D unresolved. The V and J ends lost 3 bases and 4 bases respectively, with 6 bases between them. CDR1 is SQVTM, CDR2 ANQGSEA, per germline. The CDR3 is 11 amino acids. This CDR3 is CSVELGETQYF. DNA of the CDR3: TGCAGCGTTGAGTTGGGAGAGACCCAGTACTTC.